Here is one T cell receptor (beta chain) with its context. V trimming: 4 bases; J trimming: 6 bases; junction bases outside the gene matches: 9. Germline CDR1 reads SGHKS; CDR2 reads YYEKEE (reference sequence). The CDR3 is made up of 14 amino acids. This entry is derived from a study of control samples from healthy donors and cancer patients. Here immunoSEQ multiplex PCR was the method, and the copy in TCRdb shows in-frame clones only, minus some. The table includes approximately 160,000 clones, roughly 94% detected once. The source is a woman aged 18-35 years in good health. This chain connects TRBV5-5 to TRBJ2-7, with TRBD1 identical over 8 bases. Material for sequencing was blood. CDR3 coding DNA: TGTGCCAGCAGCACTCAATGGACAGGGATCGAGCAGTACTTC. Its translation: CASSTQWTGIEQYF.